These 32 T cell receptor beta chains came from one sample sequenced in a study of early stage breast cancer tumors (dated by TCRdb to 2015 to 2018). The library was obtained by the immunoSEQ multiplex PCR assay. TCRdb took over this immuneACCESS table, retaining in-frame rearrangements with V and J assigned. Such tables are incomplete; in checked studies, under half of the missing clones stem from an unresolved V gene, and the remainder is unexplained. A total of 11,000 to 15,000 clones appear in this sample, about 80% of them only once. Around 7.6% of the sample is in the top ten clones. Input material: normal breast tissue next to the tumor. The source of these receptors is a person between 50 and 60 years old with breast cancer.

This clone turned up a few times. The chain employs TRBV6-1 and TRBJ2-7; no clear D. V was pared by 4 bases and J by 4 bases, with 5 bases between. CDR3 length: 11 residues. Germline CDR1 and CDR2: MNHNS and SASEGT. The DNA of the CDR3 is TGTGCCAGCAGTGTTGGGTACGAGCAGTACTTC. It yields the protein CASSVGYEQYF.

This clone was found a few times. The V gene is TRBV5-1, the J gene TRBJ1-1, with 9 bases lining up with TRBD1. With 2 bases clipped from V and 5 bases from J, the junction kept 10 bases outside the gene matches. The CDR3 is 16 amino acids. Germline V CDR1 and CDR2: SGHRS, YFSETQ. This CDR3 reads CASSLMSQGARTEAFF. DNA of the CDR3: TGCGCCAGCAGCTTAATGTCACAGGGGGCGAGAACTGAAGCTTTCTTT.

This sequence joins TRBV25-1 and TRBJ2-7; no firm D call. The V gene's germline CDR1 is MGHDK and CDR2 SYGVNS. V dropped 2 bases and J dropped 0 bases, with 11 bases sitting between them. The CDR3 is 15 residues long. This chain's CDR3 is CASSEGQVRSYEQYF. Written as DNA, the CDR3 is TGTGCCAGCAGTGAAGGGCAGGTCCGCTCCTACGAGCAGTACTTC.

The V gene is TRBV27, the J gene TRBJ2-3; TRBD2 is a possible D gene (5 bases). Germline-derived CDR1 and CDR2 are MNHEY and SMNVEV (reference sequence). The CDR3 consists of 13 residues. The V end was cut by 2 bases, the J end by 6 bases, with 9 bases between. The chain's CDR3 is CASSLNRGDTQYF. The CDR3, as DNA: TGTGCCAGCAGTTTAAATCGCGGGGATACGCAGTATTTT.

The CDR3 spells CAGGEEEDTEAFF. Here the CDR3 DNA reads TGTGCCGGAGGGGAGGAGGAGGACACTGAAGCTTTCTTT. V usage is TRBV30 and J usage is TRBJ1-1; D is perhaps TRBD1 (5 bases). Germline values: CDR1 GTSNPN, CDR2 SVGIG (reference sequence). V was shortened by 8 bases and J by 3 bases, with 16 bases between the two germline ends. The CDR3 loop spans 13 amino acids. Complete variable domain (other parts from reference TRBV30 and TRBJ1-1): SQTIHQWPATLVQPVGSPLSLECTVEGTSNPNLYWYRQAAGRGLQLLFYSVGIGQISSEVPQNLSASRPQDRQFILSSKKLLLSDSGFYLCAGGEEEDTEAFFGQGTRLTVV.

The gene calls are TRBV2 and TRBJ1-1; D might be TRBD1 (6 bases). Germline V CDR1 and CDR2: SNHLY, FYNNEI. The CDR3 contains 14 residues. V was trimmed by 6 bases and J by 5 bases, leaving 16 bases between them. Here the CDR3 reads CASSPQGGQTEAFF. As DNA, the CDR3 is TGTGCCAGCAGCCCGCAAGGGGGGCAAACTGAAGCTTTCTTT.

This chain uses TRBV19 with TRBJ2-5; D unresolved. Trimming cost V 5 bases and J 4 bases, with 17 bases left between them. CDR3 length: 15 amino acids. From germline, CDR1 is LNHDA and CDR2 SQIVND (reference sequence). The DNA of the CDR3 is TGTGCCAGTAGTGCCCCGGGCCTATGGGGAGAGACCCAGTACTTC. It translates to CASSAPGLWGETQYF.

The rearrangement uses TRBV6-5 and TRBJ1-1; D gene uncertain. Germline CDR1 and CDR2: MNHEY and SVGAGI. This CDR3 has 14 amino acids. Trimming shortened V by 2 bases and J by 5 bases, and 12 bases separated the two germline ends. DNA for the CDR3: TGTGCCAGCAGTTACAACGACGGGGATACTGAAGCTTTCTTT. Amino acid sequence: CASSYNDGDTEAFF.

This clone was counted between two and nine times. The CDR3 DNA sequence: TGTGCCAGCAGTGCAGAGGGAGAGGCCCTATTATACGAGCAGTACTTC. Encoded protein: CASSAEGEALLYEQYF. The chain employs TRBV6-1 and TRBJ2-7, with D tentatively TRBD2 (5 bases). The CDR3 sequence is 16 residues long. Germline V lookup: CDR1 MNHNS, CDR2 SASEGT. Deletions cut 4 bases from V and 4 bases from J, with 20 bases between.

This clone was detected once. The chain has TRBV4-3 and TRBJ2-3; weak D call: TRBD1 (5 bases). The germline V gene has CDR1 LGHNA and CDR2 YSLEER. V lost 1 base and J lost 2, with 10 bases in between. The CDR3 extends over 15 amino acids. CDR3 region: CASSQGRGLTDTQYF. The CDR3 DNA follows: TGCGCCAGCAGCCAAGGAAGGGGCCTCACAGATACGCAGTATTTT.

J is TRBJ2-1 and V is TRBV6-1, with D perhaps matching TRBD2 (7 bases). The CDR3 is 20 amino acids. Germline loops: CDR1 MNHNS, CDR2 SASEGT. Trimming removed 0 bases at V and 7 bases at J, with 28 bases between. The CDR3 protein is CASSEAMLLAGALSSNEQFF. In DNA form, the CDR3 reads TGTGCCAGCAGTGAAGCGATGCTATTGGCGGGGGCCCTCTCGAGTAATGAGCAGTTCTTC.

This clone showed up just once. In DNA, the CDR3 is TGTGCCAGCAGCTTGTTTTCACTGTTTTATAGCAATCAGCCCCAGCATTTT. Translating gives CASSLFSLFYSNQPQHF. This chain links TRBV5-8 with TRBJ1-5; D is uncertain. CDR1 and CDR2 (germline): SGHTS, YDEGEE. The CDR3 is made up of 17 amino acids. V lost 1 base, J lost 0 bases, and 14 bases lay in between.

J is TRBJ2-1 and V is TRBV4-3; 10 positions agree with TRBD1. The CDR3 is made up of 17 amino acids. V dropped 1 base and J dropped 4; count of bases not matched to a gene: 7. Looked up from germline, CDR1 is LGHNA and CDR2 is YSLEER. The CDR3 nucleotides read TGCGCCAGCAGCCAAGGTTGGACAGGGGGGCAATACAATGAGCAGTTCTTC. Protein sequence: CASSQGWTGGQYNEQFF.

This chain connects TRBV19 to TRBJ2-1, with 11 bases identical to TRBD1. Germline CDR1 LNHDA, CDR2 SQIVND (reference sequence). The CDR3 runs to 15 residues. With 7 bases clipped from V and 3 bases from J, the junction kept 5 bases outside the gene matches. This CDR3 reads CASKGDRGGYNEQFF. For the CDR3, the DNA is TGTGCCAGTAAAGGGGACAGGGGGGGCTACAATGAGCAGTTCTTC.

This clone was detected only a few times. The chain uses TRBV11-2 and TRBJ2-7, with 9 positions matching TRBD1. In germline, CDR1 is SGHAT, CDR2 FQNNGV. The CDR3 is made up of 14 amino acids. V shed 5 bases and J 3 bases; nucleotides not matched to a gene: 5. As DNA, the CDR3 is TGTGCCAGCAGCGGCCGGACAGGGGTCTACGAGCAGTACTTC. This encodes CASSGRTGVYEQYF.

This clone was seen a few times. The junction does not match germline at one end; this may be a read error. The CDR3, as DNA: TGCAGCGTAGAAGACGGACAGTCCTACAATGAGCAGTTCTTC. It specifies CSVEDGQSYNEQFF. This chain uses TRBV29-1 with TRBJ2-1, with D possibly matching TRBD1 (6 bases). CDR1 and CDR2 from the germline V gene are SQVTM and ANQGSEA. The CDR3 is 14 amino acids.

CDR3 nucleotides: TGTGCCAGTAGTATGTGGGATGAGCAGTTCTTC. As protein: CASSMWDEQFF. This chain links TRBV19 with TRBJ2-1; D uncertain. The CDR3 length is 11 residues. Germline V gene lookup returns CDR1 LNHDA and CDR2 SQIVND (reference sequence). Trimming stripped 3 bases from V and 8 bases from J, with 5 bases between.

This clone is medium-sized within its sample. This chain joins TRBV5-1 and TRBJ2-5, with a weak D call TRBD2 (5 bases). The germline V and J ends were trimmed by 0 bases and 3 bases, with 15 bases remaining between them. Germline V lookup: CDR1 SGHRS, CDR2 YFSETQ. The CDR3 consists of 16 residues. This CDR3 is CASSLGQYEGKETQYF. As DNA, the CDR3 is TGCGCCAGCAGCTTGGGGCAGTACGAGGGTAAAGAGACCCAGTACTTC.

In its sample, this clone ranks as medium-sized. The rearrangement links TRBV2 to TRBJ1-6; D perhaps matches TRBD1 (5 bases). This CDR3 contains 12 residues. Germline V gene data show CDR1 as SNHLY and CDR2 as FYNNEI. V was cut by 11 bases and J by 8 bases, with 13 bases left in between. In nucleotides, the CDR3 is TGTGCCCACGGGCGGGGGGATTCACCCCTCCACTTT. This translates into CAHGRGDSPLHF.

CDR3 residues: CATSKISGSGGAYNEQFF. CDR3 coding DNA: TGTGCCACCAGCAAAATCAGTGGGTCCGGGGGGGCCTACAATGAGCAGTTCTTC. The V call is TRBV15, the J call TRBJ2-1; TRBD2 agrees at 8 bases. This CDR3 contains 18 residues. Germline CDR1 is LNHNV and CDR2 is YYDKDF (reference sequence). V dropped 4 bases and J dropped 2; count of bases not matched to a gene: 13.

The CDR3 sequence: CATSRGLGTEPTRQYF. CDR3 DNA sequence: TGTGCCACCAGCAGAGGCCTGGGGACAGAACCTACGAGGCAGTACTTC. The chain employs TRBV15 and TRBJ2-7, with 7 positions matching TRBD1. The CDR3 has 16 residues. Germline V gene lookup returns CDR1 LNHNV and CDR2 YYDKDF (reference sequence). V lost 1 base, J lost 9 bases, and 15 bases stayed unmatched.

The rearrangement joins TRBV29-1 to TRBJ2-5; 7 positions match TRBD2. The CDR3 sequence is 18 residues long. Germline V CDR1 and CDR2: SQVTM, ANQGSEA. The trim removed 3 bases at V and 5 bases at J, leaving 21 bases unmatched. Here the CDR3 DNA reads TGCAGCGTTGAGGGTTTTGGGGGGGGGAAAGGTTGGAAGGAGACCCAGTACTTC. It translates to CSVEGFGGGKGWKETQYF.

V usage is TRBV7-9 and J usage is TRBJ2-1; D is perhaps TRBD2 (8 bases). Germline CDR1 SEHNR, CDR2 FQNEAQ (reference sequence). V shed 2 bases and J shed 7 bases, with 21 bases lying between them. This CDR3 has 17 amino acids. The CDR3 nucleotides are TGTGCCAGCAGCTTAAAGGGACAGCGGGAGTTATGGAATGAGCAGTTCTTC. Translation: CASSLKGQRELWNEQFF.

The chain is built from TRBV9 and TRBJ2-3; D not resolved. This CDR3 has 12 residues. V lost 3 bases and J 3 bases, leaving 5 bases between the germline ends. Germline V CDR1 and CDR2: SGDLS, YYNGEE. CDR3 bases: TGTGCCAGCAGCGAAATGACAGATACGCAGTATTTT. As protein: CASSEMTDTQYF. Drawing the rest from reference TRBV9 and TRBJ2-3, the complete variable domain is DSGVTQTPKHLITATGQRVTLRCSPRSGDLSVYWYQQSLDQGLQFLIQYYNGEERAKGNILERFSAQQFPDLHSELNLSSLELGDSALYFCASSEMTDTQYFGPGTRLTVL.

The CDR3 nucleotides are TGTGCCATCAGCATGGCGGGGGCGCCTAATGAAAAACTGTTTTTT. Its protein is CAISMAGAPNEKLFF. This chain connects TRBV10-3 to TRBJ1-4; TRBD1 might be the D (6 bases). Germline-derived CDR1 and CDR2 are ENHRY and SYGVKD. Trimming cost V 6 bases and J 3 bases, with 14 bases left between them. The CDR3 contains 15 residues.

J is TRBJ1-3 and V is TRBV19, with D possibly matching TRBD1 (5 bases). Trimming shortened V by 6 bases and J by 4 bases, and 10 bases separated the two germline ends. This CDR3 region has 13 residues. Germline V lookup: CDR1 LNHDA, CDR2 SQIVND (reference sequence). CDR3 in amino acids: CASRRTTGNTIYF. CDR3 bases: TGTGCCAGTAGACGGACAACCGGAAACACCATATATTTT.

This rearrangement joins TRBV10-3 to TRBJ2-7, with 8 positions matching TRBD1. J lost 6 bases, V lost 6 bases, and 4 bases had no gene match. Germline CDR1 is ENHRY and CDR2 is SYGVKD. The CDR3 loop spans 12 amino acids. CDR3 sequence (DNA): TGTGCCATCAGAGACACAGGGGGCGAGCAGTACTTC. Translating gives CAIRDTGGEQYF.

V is TRBV29-1 and J is TRBJ2-1; TRBD1 matches 10 bases. CDR1 and CDR2 (germline): SQVTM, ANQGSEA. Trimming cost V 6 bases and J 12 bases; bases outside gene matches: 17. This CDR3 spans 15 amino acids. As DNA, the CDR3 is TGCAGCGTGACCAGTAATCCGGGACAGGGGAGCGCGCAGTTCTTC. Protein: CSVTSNPGQGSAQFF.

The chain recombines TRBV4-3 with TRBJ1-4, with a possible D match to TRBD1 (6 bases). Looked up from germline, CDR1 is LGHNA and CDR2 is YSLEER. Deletions cut 4 bases from V and 4 bases from J, with 22 bases between. The CDR3 consists of 18 residues. CDR3 sequence: CASSPSGSGGAGNEKLFF. The CDR3 DNA follows: TGCGCCAGCAGCCCCTCGGGGTCCGGGGGGGCAGGTAATGAAAAACTGTTTTTT.

The chain recombines TRBV19 with TRBJ1-1, with 9 bases matching TRBD1. Trimming at V came to 6 bases and at J to 11 bases, leaving 7 bases not matched to a gene. Germline assignment: CDR1 LNHDA and CDR2 SQIVND (reference sequence). The CDR3 is 12 amino acids. CDR3 amino acids: CASRPGQGLAFF. In DNA form, the CDR3 reads TGTGCCAGTAGACCGGGACAGGGTTTGGCTTTCTTT.

The count of this clone is one. V usage is TRBV7-6 and J usage is TRBJ2-3; 14 bases line up with TRBD2. V lost 3 bases to trimming and J lost 3 bases; unmatched junction nucleotides: 8. CDR1 and CDR2 from the germline V gene are SGHVS and FNYEAQ. CDR3 length equals 18 residues. The CDR3 coding sequence is TGTGCCAGCAGCTTGGGACTAGCGGGAGTTCTAAGGACAGATACGCAGTATTTT. As protein: CASSLGLAGVLRTDTQYF.

This chain uses TRBV7-8 with TRBJ1-4; 9 bases fit TRBD1. In germline, CDR1 is SGHVS, CDR2 FQNEAQ. Germline trimming cut 5 bases from V and 7 bases from J; bases unmatched to any gene: 14. The CDR3 length is 17 residues. In DNA form, the CDR3 reads TGTGCCAGCAGCCCATATCAGGCCCGACAGGGGGGTGAAAAACTGTTTTTT. Protein sequence: CASSPYQARQGGEKLFF.